Following are 18 T cell receptor beta chains from one sample sequenced in a study of T cell responses to AZD1222 COVID-19 vaccine (dated by TCRdb to the early 2020s). This specimen's time point label, per the study, means: baseline before first vaccination. Libraries came from the immunoSEQ multiplex PCR assay. In TCRdb, the immuneACCESS table is reduced to in-frame sequences with V and J assigned. These tables do not hold every clone; where another copy was compared, an unresolved V gene accounts for under half, and the others remain unexplained. The sample table holds more than 150,000 clones, of which about 92% were seen once. The ten most abundant clones make up less than 11% of the sample. The sequenced sample was peripheral blood, obtained on day 0 of AZD1222 vaccination. All receptors come from an adult in good health.

V usage is TRBV13 and J usage is TRBJ2-2; D gene ambiguous. The CDR3 has 11 amino acids. Germline V gene sequence: CDR1 PRHDT, CDR2 FYEKMQ (reference sequence). V lost 7 bases, J lost 7 bases, and 7 bases lay in between. In nucleotides, the CDR3 is TGTGCCAGCAAACTCAACGGGGAGCTGTTTTTT. Its protein product is CASKLNGELFF. Supplemented by reference TRBV13 and TRBJ2-2, the full variable domain reads AAGVIQSPRHLIKEKRETATLKCYPIPRHDTVYWYQQGPGQDPQFLISFYEKMQSDKGSIPDRFSAQQFSDYHSELNMSSLELGDSALYFCASKLNGELFFGEGSRLTVL.

This clone was seen just once. The V call is TRBV28, the J call TRBJ1-2; D gene uncertain. Germline CDR1 reads MDHEN; CDR2 reads SYDVKM. The CDR3 extends over 14 amino acids. V lost 6 bases to trimming and J lost 0 bases, with 11 bases between them. The CDR3 DNA reads TGTGCCAGCAGACTTACCGGGGCTAACTATGGCTACACCTTC. Its translation: CASRLTGANYGYTF.

The rearrangement joins TRBV29-1 to TRBJ1-1; D possibly corresponds to TRBD1 (5 bases). The CDR3 spans 14 residues. V was trimmed by 0 bases and J by 0 bases, leaving 8 bases between them. In germline, CDR1 is SQVTM, CDR2 ANQGSEA. CDR3 nucleotides: TGCAGCGTTGAAGAGGACACGGTGAACACTGAAGCTTTCTTT. Its protein is CSVEEDTVNTEAFF. The variable domain in full, completed from reference TRBV29-1 and TRBJ1-1, reads SAVISQKPSRDICQRGTSLTIQCQVDSQVTMMFWYRQQPGQSLTLIATANQGSEATYESGFVIDKFPISRPNLTFSTLTVSNMSPEDSSIYLCSVEEDTVNTEAFFGQGTRLTVV.

This chain joins TRBV6-8 and TRBJ1-1; D call uncertain. This CDR3 contains 16 residues. Germline loops: CDR1 MNHGY, CDR2 SAAAGT. V lost 0 bases and J 6 bases, leaving 17 bases between the germline ends. The DNA of the CDR3 is TGTGCCAGCAGTTACTCGAATCGAAGGGTGGAGGCTGAAGCTTTCTTT. This translates into CASSYSNRRVEAEAFF.

The rearrangement joins TRBV7-2 to TRBJ2-2, with a weak D call TRBD2 (7 bases). The V end was cut by 1 base, the J end by 2 bases, with 11 bases between. Germline V CDR1 and CDR2: SGHTA, FQGNSA. The length of the CDR3 is 16 residues. For the CDR3, the DNA is TGTGCCAGCAGCTTAGGCGGGGGCCGTAACACCGGGGAGCTGTTTTTT. Its translation: CASSLGGGRNTGELFF. The full variable domain, its missing parts supplied by reference TRBV7-2 and TRBJ2-2, is GAGVSQSPSNKVTEKGKDVELRCDPISGHTALYWYRQSLGQGLEFLIYFQGNSAPDKSGLPSDRFSAERTGGSVSTLTIQRTQQEDSAVYLCASSLGGGRNTGELFFGEGSRLTVL.

The table lists this clone with a count of one. The rearrangement links TRBV4-1 to TRBJ2-2, with TRBD1 matching 7 bases. CDR1 is MGHRA and CDR2 is YSYEKL in the germline V gene. After removal of 1 base from V and 6 bases from J, the junction contained 2 bases not matched to a gene. The CDR3 is 14 amino acids. Written as DNA, the CDR3 is TGCGCCAGCAGCCAAGGACAGGGATCCGGGGAGCTGTTTTTT. Translation: CASSQGQGSGELFF.

DNA for the CDR3: TGTGCCAGCAGTTGGGGACAGAGCAATCAGCCCCAGCATTTT. Amino acid sequence: CASSWGQSNQPQHF. This chain connects TRBV27 to TRBJ1-5; 7 positions match TRBD1. V shed 4 bases, J shed 1 base, and the junction held 1 base outside the gene matches. The CDR3 runs 14 residues. Germline CDR1 and CDR2: MNHEY and SMNVEV (reference sequence).

In this sample, this clone turned up once. The chain is built from TRBV6-5 and TRBJ1-2; D unresolved. V was pared by 5 bases and J by 9 bases, with 10 bases between. The germline gives CDR1 MNHEY, CDR2 SVGAGI. The CDR3 runs 11 residues. The CDR3 DNA is TGTGCCAGCAGTATGGGTGGGAGCTACACCTTC. It encodes CASSMGGSYTF.

In nucleotides, the CDR3 is TGTGCCAGCAGCCAAGTGAGGCAACGAGCTTTCTTT. Translation: CASSQVRQRAFF. The V call is TRBV3-1 (or the pseudogene TRBV3-2), the J call TRBJ1-1; D is uncertain. Trimming left V 1 base short and J 10 bases short, with 10 bases between. Germline lookup yields CDR1 LGHDT and CDR2 YNNKEL (reference sequence). This CDR3 spans 12 amino acids.

The genes are TRBV5-4 and TRBJ2-1, with 7 bases aligning to TRBD1. The CDR3 has 14 residues. The J segment lost 3 bases and the V segment lost 6 bases, leaving 6 bases of the junction unmatched. The germline gives CDR1 SGHNT, CDR2 YYREEE (reference sequence). The CDR3 sequence is CASTAQGVYNEQFF. The CDR3 DNA follows: TGTGCCAGCACGGCCCAGGGGGTCTACAATGAGCAGTTCTTC.

The chain has TRBV30 and TRBJ1-1; the D is unclear. Germline V CDR1 and CDR2: GTSNPN, SVGIG (reference sequence). CDR3 size: 14 residues. V was cut by 0 bases and J by 0 bases, with 8 bases left in between. As DNA, the CDR3 is TGTGCCTGGAGTGTACACGAATTGAACACTGAAGCTTTCTTT. It yields the protein CAWSVHELNTEAFF.

The chain uses TRBV2 and TRBJ2-7; maybe TRBD2 (5 bases). Trimming pared 7 bases from V and 7 bases from J, leaving 11 bases between. The CDR3 loop spans 11 amino acids. CDR1 is SNHLY and CDR2 is FYNNEI in the germline V gene. CDR3 nucleotide sequence: TGTGCCAGCATCGCCCGAGGGGAGCAGTACTTC. Its protein product is CASIARGEQYF.

The chain links TRBV2 to TRBJ1-1, with TRBD1 matching over 10 bases. The CDR3 has 16 residues. The germline CDR1 and CDR2 sequences are SNHLY and FYNNEI. V lost 5 bases, J lost 1 base, and 7 bases stayed unmatched. The CDR3 DNA reads TGTGCCAGCAGTCGGGACAGGGGTAGTAGGAACACTGAAGCTTTCTTT. This translates into CASSRDRGSRNTEAFF.

The chain uses TRBV5-1 and TRBJ1-1; D is possibly TRBD1 (5 bases). The CDR3 is made up of 12 amino acids. CDR1 and CDR2 from the germline V gene are SGHRS and YFSETQ. V was pared by 2 bases and J by 5 bases, with 7 bases between. The CDR3 sequence is CASSFGGTEAFF. The CDR3 bases are TGCGCCAGCAGCTTCGGGGGGACTGAAGCTTTCTTT.

The chain is built from TRBV19 and TRBJ2-7; TRBD2 matches 12 bases. This CDR3 is 14 amino acids long. J gave up 4 bases and V 4 bases, and 2 bases lay outside the gene matches. CDR1 and CDR2 from the germline V gene are LNHDA and SQIVND (reference sequence). Here the CDR3 reads CASSTTSGRYEQYF. The CDR3, as DNA: TGTGCCAGTAGTACGACTAGCGGGAGATACGAGCAGTACTTC.

In this sample, this clone turned up a few times. This sequence joins TRBV18 and TRBJ2-2; 8 positions agree with TRBD2. The CDR3 runs to 16 residues. Germline lookup yields CDR1 KGHSH and CDR2 LQKENI. Trimming took 3 bases from V and 6 from J; bases not matched to a gene: 9. CDR3 coding DNA: TGTGCCAGCTCACCCGCTAGCGGGCGGTTGGCCGGGGAGCTGTTTTTT. It encodes CASSPASGRLAGELFF.

V is TRBV19 and J is TRBJ1-2, with D uncertain. V lost 1 base and J 8 bases, leaving 14 bases between the germline ends. The germline CDR1 and CDR2 sequences are LNHDA and SQIVND (reference sequence). There are 14 residues in the CDR3. The CDR3 protein is CASSIGKDPGGYTF. The CDR3 coding sequence is TGTGCCAGTAGTATAGGAAAGGATCCGGGAGGCTACACCTTC.

This chain uses TRBV11-3 with TRBJ2-7; D is unclear. The V and J ends lost 5 bases and 0 bases respectively, with 8 bases between them. CDR1 is SGHNT, CDR2 YENEEA, per germline. The CDR3 consists of 13 residues. The CDR3 region is CASSPGPSYEQYF. As DNA, the CDR3 is TGTGCCAGCAGCCCGGGCCCCTCCTACGAGCAGTACTTC.